Listed below are T cell receptor beta chains from one sample, sequenced in a study of T-cell memory formation after mild COVID-19. TCRdb fed the 5' RACE reads into MiXCR, producing one record per CDR3 protein. The repertoire holds around 300,000 distinct CDR3 sequences, with roughly 13% as singletons. The sample comprised PBMCs or a T cell subset sorted from them (not recorded which). The receptor source for this set is a man younger than 35 who had mild COVID-19 (a few samples of this study predate the infection). Cell type and time point are not known. Each CDR3 is given with its conserved first and last residue. The D gene is left open where the match is weak. Expanded clones get a size class; other rows say once, few or many, or leave the size out.

d_call	v_call	j_call	clone_size	cdr3_aa	cdr3_nt
-	TRBV6-1	TRBJ2-7	-	CASSEQHLSTYEQYF	TGTGCCAGCAGTGAACAGCACCTATCGACCTACGAGCAGTACTTC
-	TRBV4-2	TRBJ2-7	-	CASSQDGAGARYEQYF	TGTGCCAGCAGCCAAGACGGGGCGGGGGCCCGATACGAGCAGTACTTC
-	TRBV11-2	TRBJ2-3	many	CASSLDRLDTQYF	TGTGCCAGCAGCTTAGATCGGTTGGATACGCAGTATTTT
TRBD1	TRBV2	TRBJ1-2	-	CASTYRGDLNYGYTF	TGTGCCAGCACTTACAGGGGTGACTTAAACTATGGCTACACCTTC
TRBD1	TRBV12-3/TRBV12-4	TRBJ1-1	few	CASTLGDRGTEAFF	TGTGCCAGCACTTTGGGGGACAGGGGCACTGAAGCTTTCTTT
TRBD2	TRBV12-3/TRBV12-4	TRBJ2-7	many	CASSPSSGGAGEQYF	TGTGCCAGCAGTCCGTCTAGCGGGGGGGCCGGCGAGCAGTACTTC
-	TRBV7-2	TRBJ2-3	-	CASSPMTRRGTDTQYF	TGTGCCAGCAGCCCAATGACGCGGCGCGGCACAGATACGCAGTATTTT
TRBD1	TRBV10-3	TRBJ2-7	-	CASRPGQGYYEQYF	TGTGCCAGCCGGCCGGGACAGGGGTACTACGAGCAGTACTTC
TRBD2	TRBV30	TRBJ2-5	-	CAWSVVAGVVETQYF	TGTGCCTGGAGTGTAGTAGCGGGGGTGGTCGAGACCCAGTACTTC
TRBD1	TRBV10-3	TRBJ2-5	many	CAISPNRGETQYF	TGTGCCATCAGTCCGAACAGGGGAGAGACCCAGTACTTC
-	TRBV20-1	TRBJ2-5	few	CSARGQSQETQYF	TGCAGTGCTAGAGGGCAGTCCCAAGAGACCCAGTACTTC
-	TRBV10-2	TRBJ1-4	-	CASSDSRSGKLFF	TGCGCCAGCAGTGACTCACGATCGGGAAAACTGTTTTTT
-	TRBV29-1	TRBJ1-1	-	CSVGQPQGTNTEAFF	TGCAGCGTTGGCCAGCCCCAGGGTACGAACACTGAAGCTTTCTTT
TRBD1	TRBV6-2/TRBV6-3	TRBJ2-7	-	CASTPLGQGISEQYF	TGTGCCAGCACCCCCCTGGGACAGGGAATTTCCGAGCAGTACTTC
TRBD1	TRBV3-1	TRBJ2-1	-	CASSQGKGARNEQFF	TGTGCCAGCAGCCAAGGGAAGGGGGCGCGTAATGAGCAGTTCTTC
-	TRBV7-3	TRBJ1-1	many	CASSLGHTNTEAFF	TGTGCCAGCAGCTTAGGACATACGAACACTGAAGCTTTCTTT
TRBD1	TRBV7-6	TRBJ2-7	-	CASSRGQGGFLSSYEQYF	TGTGCCAGCAGCCGGGGACAGGGGGGCTTCCTTAGCTCCTACGAGCAGTACTTC
-	TRBV10-1	TRBJ1-1	few	CASSPFGGARSGEAFF	TGCGCCAGCTCTCCCTTCGGGGGGGCCCGAAGCGGCGAAGCTTTCTTT
-	TRBV25-1	TRBJ1-1	-	CASSDQGPEAFF	TGTGCCAGCAGTGACCAGGGCCCTGAAGCTTTCTTT
-	TRBV30	TRBJ2-1	-	CAWSVRRGTYNEQFF	TGTGCCTGGAGTGTGAGGAGGGGCACCTACAATGAGCAGTTCTTC
TRBD1	TRBV12-3/TRBV12-4	TRBJ1-3	few	CASSSRQGIYF	TGTGCCAGCAGCTCACGACAGGGAATATATTTT
-	TRBV7-9	TRBJ2-1	-	CASSLAGSVEQFF	TGTGCCAGCAGCTTAGCAGGGTCAGTCGAGCAGTTCTTC
-	TRBV9	TRBJ2-5	few	CASSVQGGRETQYF	TGTGCCAGCAGCGTACAGGGGGGTCGAGAGACCCAGTACTTC
-	TRBV7-3	TRBJ1-6	few	CASSLLLDSPLHF	TGTGCCAGCAGCTTACTCTTGGATTCACCCCTCCACTTT
-	TRBV7-2	TRBJ1-6	few	CASSLALSGADSPLHF	TGTGCCAGCAGCTTAGCGCTCTCGGGGGCTGATTCACCCCTCCACTTT
-	TRBV12-3/TRBV12-4	TRBJ1-2	-	CASSWETGINYGYTF	TGTGCCAGCAGTTGGGAGACAGGAATTAACTATGGCTACACCTTC
-	TRBV6-5	TRBJ2-7	-	CASSSIRGAFDEQYF	TGTGCCAGCAGTTCAATAAGGGGAGCCTTCGACGAGCAGTACTTC
-	TRBV11-2	TRBJ2-5	few	CASSFQMETQYF	TGTGCCAGCAGCTTTCAGATGGAGACCCAGTACTTC
-	TRBV21-1	TRBJ1-3	few	CASRNRVSGNTIYF	TGTGCCAGCAGGAACAGGGTTTCTGGAAACACCATATATTTT
-	TRBV5-1	TRBJ1-1	many	CASSLSAENTEAFF	TGCGCCAGCAGCTTGTCGGCGGAGAACACTGAAGCTTTCTTT
-	TRBV12-3/TRBV12-4	TRBJ2-1	few	CASSLWGSDEQFF	TGTGCCAGCAGTTTATGGGGGTCGGATGAGCAGTTCTTC
-	TRBV25-1	TRBJ2-2	-	CASTDLGELFF	TGTGCCAGCACGGACCTCGGGGAGCTGTTTTTT
-	TRBV7-2	TRBJ2-7	-	CASSPQRFNEQYF	TGTGCCAGCAGCCCACAACGTTTCAACGAGCAGTACTTC
-	TRBV25-1	TRBJ2-5	-	CASSVQGVAGWETQYF	TGTGCCAGCAGTGTGCAAGGGGTAGCCGGATGGGAGACCCAGTACTTC
-	TRBV29-1	TRBJ1-1	few	CSVSSQTNTEAFF	TGCAGCGTTTCAAGTCAGACGAACACTGAAGCTTTCTTT
TRBD1	TRBV30	TRBJ2-4	-	CAWSRGRYIQYF	TGTGCCTGGAGCAGGGGGCGTTACATTCAGTACTTC
-	TRBV25-1	TRBJ1-2	few	CASSEYLAVGGYTF	TGTGCCAGCAGTGAATATTTGGCCGTTGGTGGCTACACCTTC
-	TRBV18	TRBJ2-5	few	CASSPPPRAETQYF	TGTGCCAGCTCACCACCGCCCAGGGCTGAGACCCAGTACTTC
-	TRBV12-3/TRBV12-4	TRBJ2-5	-	CASSNNGETQYF	TGTGCCAGCAGTAACAACGGAGAGACCCAGTACTTC
-	TRBV19	TRBJ1-1	many	CASSIDKRRIQAFF	TGTGCCAGTAGTATAGACAAACGTCGGATACAGGCTTTCTTT
-	TRBV10-3	TRBJ1-2	-	CAISVEGKPNYGYTF	TGTGCCATCAGTGTGGAAGGAAAGCCTAACTATGGCTACACCTTC
TRBD2	TRBV7-2	TRBJ2-3	-	CASSFGASGSPGTDTQYF	TGTGCCAGCAGCTTTGGAGCTAGCGGATCCCCGGGCACAGATACGCAGTATTTT
-	TRBV7-3	TRBJ2-4	few	CASSTDRGNIQYF	TGTGCCAGCAGCACCGATCGGGGAAACATTCAGTACTTC
-	TRBV5-1	TRBJ1-2	few	CASSFRGVNYGYTF	TGCGCCAGCAGCTTCAGGGGAGTCAACTATGGCTACACCTTC
-	TRBV4-1	TRBJ1-4	many	CASSQDRGTDATNEKLFF	TGCGCCAGCAGCCAAGATCGGGGCACCGATGCAACTAATGAAAAACTGTTTTTT
-	TRBV5-1	TRBJ2-5	-	CASSLAQREETQYF	TGCGCCAGCAGCTTGGCCCAGCGGGAAGAGACCCAGTACTTC
-	TRBV2	TRBJ1-2	-	CASVTGPLSYGYTF	TGTGCCAGCGTTACCGGGCCCCTAAGCTATGGCTACACCTTC
TRBD2	TRBV4-2	TRBJ2-5	-	CASSQDLWVAGGRETQYF	TGTGCCAGCAGCCAAGATCTTTGGGTAGCGGGGGGGCGTGAGACCCAGTACTTC